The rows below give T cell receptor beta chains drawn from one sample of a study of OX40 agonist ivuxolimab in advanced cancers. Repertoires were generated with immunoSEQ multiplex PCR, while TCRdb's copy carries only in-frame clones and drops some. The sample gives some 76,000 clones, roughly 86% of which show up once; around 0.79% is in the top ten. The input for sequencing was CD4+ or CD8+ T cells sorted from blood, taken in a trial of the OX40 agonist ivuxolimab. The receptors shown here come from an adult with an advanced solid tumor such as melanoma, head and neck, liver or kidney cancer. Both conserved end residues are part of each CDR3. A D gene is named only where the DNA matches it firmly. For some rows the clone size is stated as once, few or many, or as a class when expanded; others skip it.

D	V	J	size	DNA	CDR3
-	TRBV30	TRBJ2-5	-	TGTGCCTGGAGTGTACGGAGGGTATCTGGAGAGACCCAGTACTTC	CAWSVRRVSGETQYF
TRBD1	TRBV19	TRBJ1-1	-	TGTGCCAGTAGTTCCCCCAGGGACAGATCCCCGCAAGCTTTCTTT	CASSSPRDRSPQAFF
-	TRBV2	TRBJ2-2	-	TGTGCCAGCAGGCAGGACTGGACCGGGGAGCTGTTTTTT	CASRQDWTGELFF
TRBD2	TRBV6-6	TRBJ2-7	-	TGTGCCAGCAGGGACGAGCGGGGGACCTACGAGCAGTACTTC	CASRDERGTYEQYF
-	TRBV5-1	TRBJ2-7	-	TGCGCCAGCAGCTTGGGCCTTGGGGGTGCCTACGAGCAGTACTTC	CASSLGLGGAYEQYF
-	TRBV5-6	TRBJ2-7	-	TGTGCCAGCAGCTTGACCCGAGACTCCTACGAGCAGTACTTC	CASSLTRDSYEQYF
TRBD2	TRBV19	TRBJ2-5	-	TGTGCCAGTAGTTTCAATAGCGGGGGGGCCCCGGAGACCCAGTACTTC	CASSFNSGGAPETQYF
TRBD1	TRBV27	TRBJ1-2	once	TGTGCCAGCAGTTTAGGGACAGGAGGCTACCTTAACTATGGCTACACCTTC	CASSLGTGGYLNYGYTF
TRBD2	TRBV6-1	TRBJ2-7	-	TGTGCCAGCAGAGGACTAGCGGTGTCCTACGAGCAGTACTTC	CASRGLAVSYEQYF
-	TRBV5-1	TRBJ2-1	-	TGCGCCAGCAGCTCCGCCCCCTACAATGAGCAGTTCTTC	CASSSAPYNEQFF
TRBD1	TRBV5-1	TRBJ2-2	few	TGCGCCAGCAGCACGGGACAGGGGGGGAACACCGGGGAGCTGTTTTTT	CASSTGQGGNTGELFF
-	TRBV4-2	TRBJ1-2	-	TGTGCCAGCAGCCAAGCCGGTTTTGGCTATGGCTACACCTTC	CASSQAGFGYGYTF
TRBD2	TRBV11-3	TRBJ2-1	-	TGTGCCAGCAGCTTAGTGGCGGGAGGGGATGAGCAGTTCTTC	CASSLVAGGDEQFF
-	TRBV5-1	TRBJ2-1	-	TGCGCCAGCAGCGAAAGCTTCGATGAGCAGTTCTTC	CASSESFDEQFF
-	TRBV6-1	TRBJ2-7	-	TGTGCCATCGAAAGGGGGGGAGCCTACGAGCAGTACTTC	CAIERGGAYEQYF
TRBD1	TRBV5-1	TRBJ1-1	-	TGCGCCAGCAGCGTCAGGGTAGGGGGCACTAACACTGAAGCTTTCTTT	CASSVRVGGTNTEAFF
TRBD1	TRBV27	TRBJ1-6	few	TGTGCCAGCAGTACCCAGACAGGGGGAGGTTCACCCCTCCACTTT	CASSTQTGGGSPLHF
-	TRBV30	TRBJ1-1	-	TGTGCCTCCGATAAAGATGGGGTGAACACTGAAGCTTTCTTT	CASDKDGVNTEAFF
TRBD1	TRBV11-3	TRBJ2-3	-	TGTGCCAGCAGCTTGGTGACAGGGACAACAGATACGCAGTATTTT	CASSLVTGTTDTQYF
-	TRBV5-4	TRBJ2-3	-	TGTGCCAGCAGCTTAGGTGAGGACACAGATACGCAGTATTTT	CASSLGEDTDTQYF
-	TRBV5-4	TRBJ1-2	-	TGTGCCAGCAGCTTGGGAGTACGGTTTAACTATGGCTACACCTTC	CASSLGVRFNYGYTF
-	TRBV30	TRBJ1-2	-	TGTGCCTGGACAGGGACCTCCTATGGCTACACCTTC	CAWTGTSYGYTF
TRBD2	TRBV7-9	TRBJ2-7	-	TGTGCCAGCAGCCCGTGGACTAGCGGGGGGTTAATAGCCTACGAGCAGTACTTC	CASSPWTSGGLIAYEQYF
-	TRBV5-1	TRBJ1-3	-	TGCGCCAGCAGCCCCGGGGAGGACGAGCCCATATATTTT	CASSPGEDEPIYF
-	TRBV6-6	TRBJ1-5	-	TGTGCCAGCAGCACTCAGGGAAGCAATCAGCCCCAGCATTTT	CASSTQGSNQPQHF
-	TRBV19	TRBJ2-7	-	TGTGCCAGTAGTGACGGGTCAGCGGACTACGAGCAGTACTTC	CASSDGSADYEQYF
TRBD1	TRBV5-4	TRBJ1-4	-	TGTGCCAGCAGCTTTGGACAGGGAACTAATGAAAAACTGTTTTTT	CASSFGQGTNEKLFF
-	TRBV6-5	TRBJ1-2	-	TGTGCCAGCAGTGACCGGGGGGCCAGAGGTGGCTACACCTTC	CASSDRGARGGYTF
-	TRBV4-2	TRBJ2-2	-	TGTGCCAGCAGCCAAGATGTGCGGACCGGGGAGCTGTTTTTT	CASSQDVRTGELFF
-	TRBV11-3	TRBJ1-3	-	TGTGCCAGCAGCTTGAGTTGGGGGAGCGGAAACACCATATATTTT	CASSLSWGSGNTIYF
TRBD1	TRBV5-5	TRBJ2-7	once	TGTGCCAGCAGTCTTGGGGGACAGGGTACCTACGAGCAGTACTTC	CASSLGGQGTYEQYF
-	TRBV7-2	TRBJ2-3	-	TGTGCCAGCAGCTTAGGCAGGGCGGCAGATACGCAGTATTTT	CASSLGRAADTQYF
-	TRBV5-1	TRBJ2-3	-	TGCGCCAGCAGCTTTGGGGGAGGAACAGATACGCAGTATTTT	CASSFGGGTDTQYF
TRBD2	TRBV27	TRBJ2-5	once	TGTGCCAGCAGTGGGACTAGGGGAGGGGGGACCCAGTACTTC	CASSGTRGGGTQYF
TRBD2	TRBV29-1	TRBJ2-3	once	TGCAGCGTCTGGGGACTAGCGGACTCAGATACGCAGTATTTT	CSVWGLADSDTQYF
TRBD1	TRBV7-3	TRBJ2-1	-	TGTGCCAGCAGCCAGACAGGGCCCAATGAGCAGTTCTTC	CASSQTGPNEQFF
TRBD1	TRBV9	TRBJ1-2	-	TGTGCCAGCAGCGTAAGGACAGGGGTGGGTGGCTACACCTTC	CASSVRTGVGGYTF
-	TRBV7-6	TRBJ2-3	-	TGTGCCAGCAGCGCTGGAAATACGCAGTATTTT	CASSAGNTQYF
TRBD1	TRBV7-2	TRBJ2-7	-	TGTGCCAGCAGCTCGGGACAGGGCCCCGACGAGCAGTACTTC	CASSSGQGPDEQYF
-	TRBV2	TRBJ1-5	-	TGTGCCAGCAGTGAGGTAAGGGGCTCAAGTCAGCCCCAGCATTTT	CASSEVRGSSQPQHF
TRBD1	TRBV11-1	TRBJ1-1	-	TGTGCCAGCAGCTCTAATGCCGGACAGGGCACTGAAGCTTTCTTT	CASSSNAGQGTEAFF
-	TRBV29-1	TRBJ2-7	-	TGCAGCGTCGACAGCGAAGGGACCTACGAGCAGTACTTC	CSVDSEGTYEQYF
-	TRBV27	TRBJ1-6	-	TGTGCCAGCGGGACGTACAGCTTAAATGAGCCCCTCCACTTT	CASGTYSLNEPLHF
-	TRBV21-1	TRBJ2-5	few	TGTGCCAGCAGCAAAGCTGGTGGCAGCGGGGAACAAGAGACCCAGTACTTC	CASSKAGGSGEQETQYF
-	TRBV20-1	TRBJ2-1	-	TGCAGTGCTAGAGAAGGCCCCCCGACGTTCTTC	CSAREGPPTFF
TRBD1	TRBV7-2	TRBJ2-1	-	TGTGCCAGCAGCTTCGGGGACAGTTACAATGAGCAGTTCTTC	CASSFGDSYNEQFF
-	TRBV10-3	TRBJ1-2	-	TGTGCCATCAGTCGGGACTTATATGGCTACACCTTC	CAISRDLYGYTF
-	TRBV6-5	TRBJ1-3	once	TGTGCCAGCAGTTACAACCCCTCTGGAAACACCATATATTTT	CASSYNPSGNTIYF
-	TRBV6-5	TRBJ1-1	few	TGTGCCAGCAGTTCCCTAAGCGGGGGGCGGCGAGCTTTCTTT	CASSSLSGGRRAFF
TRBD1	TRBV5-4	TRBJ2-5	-	TGTGCCAGCAGCTTACAAACAGGGGGCCAAGAGACCCAGTACTTC	CASSLQTGGQETQYF
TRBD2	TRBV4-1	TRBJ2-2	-	TGCGCCAGCAGCCGATCCCAAGCGGGGGGACCGGGGACCGGGGAGCTGTTTTTT	CASSRSQAGGPGTGELFF
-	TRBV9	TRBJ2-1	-	TGTGCCAGCAGCGGATGGACGGGCAATGAGCAGTTCTTC	CASSGWTGNEQFF
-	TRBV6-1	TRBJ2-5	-	TGTGCCAGCACCTTATCCCTAGGGGAGACCCAGTACTTC	CASTLSLGETQYF
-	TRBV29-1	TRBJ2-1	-	TGCAGCGTTGAAGAAAATTCAGGGATTGAGCAGTTCTTC	CSVEENSGIEQFF
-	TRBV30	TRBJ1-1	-	TGTGCCTGGAGTGTACCTGGGTTGGCGACTGAAGCTTTCTTT	CAWSVPGLATEAFF
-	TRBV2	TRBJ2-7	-	TGTGCCAGCAGTCAAATACAGGGGGGGAAGCAGTACTTC	CASSQIQGGKQYF
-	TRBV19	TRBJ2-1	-	TGTGCCAGTAGTATATGGGAAGGCCGGAGGAATGAGCAGTTCTTC	CASSIWEGRRNEQFF
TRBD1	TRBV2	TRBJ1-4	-	TGTGCCAGCAGTGAAGTAGGACAGGGGGCCAAACTGTTTTTT	CASSEVGQGAKLFF
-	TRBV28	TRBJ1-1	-	TGTGCCAGCACCTCCCCTGGGAACCCGTGGGCTGAAGCTTTCTTT	CASTSPGNPWAEAFF
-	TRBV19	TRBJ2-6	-	TGTGCCAGTATTGGAAATGGGCAGTTACTCTCTGGGGCCAACGTCCTGACTTTC	CASIGNGQLLSGANVLTF